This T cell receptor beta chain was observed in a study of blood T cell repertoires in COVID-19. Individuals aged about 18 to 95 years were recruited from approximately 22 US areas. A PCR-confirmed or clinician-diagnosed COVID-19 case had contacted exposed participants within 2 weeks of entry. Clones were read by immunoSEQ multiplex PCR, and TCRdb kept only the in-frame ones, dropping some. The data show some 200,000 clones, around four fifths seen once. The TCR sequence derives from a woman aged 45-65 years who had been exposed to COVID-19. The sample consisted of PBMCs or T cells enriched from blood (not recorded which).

The CDR3 sequence is CASSYGGTGGEKLFF. The CDR3 DNA follows: TGTGCCAGCAGCTATGGAGGGACAGGGGGGGAAAAACTGTTTTTT. This sequence joins TRBV6-6 and TRBJ1-4; 11 nucleotides line up with TRBD1. The CDR3 is 15 amino acids. J was trimmed by 8 bases and V by 6 bases; bases with no gene match: 8. The germline V gene has CDR1 MNHNY and CDR2 SVGAGI (reference sequence).